The sequence of this TCR beta chain was determined in a study of blood T cell repertoires in COVID-19. For the study at large: Some COVID-19 samples were acute and others convalescent; all came from the United States, Italy and Spain.

Repertoires were generated with immunoSEQ multiplex PCR, while TCRdb's copy carries only in-frame clones and drops some. The data show a few hundred thousand clones, around 90% seen once. The receptor's source is a man between 18 and 35 years old who had recovered from COVID-19. Sample: PBMCs or T cells enriched from blood (not recorded which).

CDR3 nucleotides: TGTGCCAGCAGTCGGGGGTTCTACGAGCAGTACTTC. It is translated as CASSRGFYEQYF. This chain links TRBV7-9 with TRBJ2-7; D perhaps matches TRBD2 (6 bases). The CDR3 has 12 residues. V lost 6 bases and J 3 bases, leaving 9 bases between the germline ends. CDR1 is SEHNR and CDR2 is FQNEAQ in the germline V gene (reference sequence).